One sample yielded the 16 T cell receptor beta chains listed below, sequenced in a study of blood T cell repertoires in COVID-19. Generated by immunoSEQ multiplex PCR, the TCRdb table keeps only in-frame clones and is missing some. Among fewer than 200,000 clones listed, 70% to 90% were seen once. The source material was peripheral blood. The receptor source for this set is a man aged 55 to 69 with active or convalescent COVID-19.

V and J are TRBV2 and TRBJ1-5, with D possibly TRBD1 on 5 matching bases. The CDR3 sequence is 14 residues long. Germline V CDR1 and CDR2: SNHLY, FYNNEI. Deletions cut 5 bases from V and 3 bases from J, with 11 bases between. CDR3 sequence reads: CASSYTGINQPQHF. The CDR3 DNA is TGTGCCAGCAGTTATACAGGAATCAATCAGCCCCAGCATTTT.

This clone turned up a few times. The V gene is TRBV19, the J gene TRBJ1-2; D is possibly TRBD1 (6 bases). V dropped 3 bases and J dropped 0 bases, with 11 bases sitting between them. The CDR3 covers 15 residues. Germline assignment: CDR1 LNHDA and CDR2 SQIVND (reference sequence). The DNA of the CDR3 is TGTGCCAGTAGTATCTGGGACACCACTAACTATGGCTACACCTTC. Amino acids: CASSIWDTTNYGYTF.

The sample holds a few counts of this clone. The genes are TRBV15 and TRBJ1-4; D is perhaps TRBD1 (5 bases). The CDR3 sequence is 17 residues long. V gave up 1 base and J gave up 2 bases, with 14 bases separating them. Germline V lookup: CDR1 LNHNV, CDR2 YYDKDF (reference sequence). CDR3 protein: CATSRGRGFDTNEKLFF. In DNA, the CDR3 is TGTGCCACCAGCAGAGGGCGGGGGTTCGATACTAATGAAAAACTGTTTTTT.

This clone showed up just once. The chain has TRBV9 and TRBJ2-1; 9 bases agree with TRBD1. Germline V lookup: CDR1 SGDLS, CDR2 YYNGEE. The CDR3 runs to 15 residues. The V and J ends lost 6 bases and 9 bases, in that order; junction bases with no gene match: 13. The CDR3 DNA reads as TGTGCCAGCAATGGCCTCGGACAGGGGTTGGGTGAGCAGTTCTTC. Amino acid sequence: CASNGLGQGLGEQFF.

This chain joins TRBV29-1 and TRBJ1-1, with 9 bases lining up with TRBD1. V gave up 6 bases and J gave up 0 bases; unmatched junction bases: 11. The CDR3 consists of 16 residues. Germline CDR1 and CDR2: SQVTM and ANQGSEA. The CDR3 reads CSVARGQGYLNTEAFF. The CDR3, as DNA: TGCAGCGTAGCCCGGGGACAGGGTTACCTGAACACTGAAGCTTTCTTT. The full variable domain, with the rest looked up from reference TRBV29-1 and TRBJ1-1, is SAVISQKPSRDICQRGTSLTIQCQVDSQVTMMFWYRQQPGQSLTLIATANQGSEATYESGFVIDKFPISRPNLTFSTLTVSNMSPEDSSIYLCSVARGQGYLNTEAFFGQGTRLTVV.

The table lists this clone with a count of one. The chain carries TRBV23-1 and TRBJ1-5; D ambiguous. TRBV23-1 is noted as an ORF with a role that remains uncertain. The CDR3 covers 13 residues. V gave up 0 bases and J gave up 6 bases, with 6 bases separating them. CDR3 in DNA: TGCGCCAGCAGTCAATCCTACCCTCAGCCCCAGCATTTT. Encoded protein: CASSQSYPQPQHF.

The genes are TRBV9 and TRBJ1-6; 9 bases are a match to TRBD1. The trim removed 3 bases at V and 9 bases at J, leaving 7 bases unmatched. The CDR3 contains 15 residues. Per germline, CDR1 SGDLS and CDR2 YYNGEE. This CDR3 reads CASSATGTGLSPLHF. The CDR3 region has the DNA TGTGCCAGCAGCGCAACCGGGACAGGGCTTTCACCCCTCCACTTT.

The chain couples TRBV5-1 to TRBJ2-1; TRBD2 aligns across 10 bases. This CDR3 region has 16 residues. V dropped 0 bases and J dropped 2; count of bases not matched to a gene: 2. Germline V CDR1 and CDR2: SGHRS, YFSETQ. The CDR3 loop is CASSLATSGAYNEQFF. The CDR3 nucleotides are TGCGCCAGCAGCTTGGCCACTAGCGGGGCCTACAATGAGCAGTTCTTC.

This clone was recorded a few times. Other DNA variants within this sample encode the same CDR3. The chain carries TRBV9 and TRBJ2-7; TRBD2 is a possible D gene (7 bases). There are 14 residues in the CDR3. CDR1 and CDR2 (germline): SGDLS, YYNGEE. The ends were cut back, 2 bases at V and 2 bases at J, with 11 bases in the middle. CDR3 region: CASSVAGGPYEQYF. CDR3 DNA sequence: TGTGCCAGCAGCGTCGCCGGGGGGCCCTACGAGCAGTACTTC.

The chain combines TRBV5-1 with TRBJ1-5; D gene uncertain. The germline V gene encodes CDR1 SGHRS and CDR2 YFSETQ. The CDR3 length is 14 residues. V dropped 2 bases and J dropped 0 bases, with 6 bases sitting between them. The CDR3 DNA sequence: TGCGCCAGCAGCTTCGGGGATAGCAATCAGCCCCAGCATTTT. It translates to CASSFGDSNQPQHF.

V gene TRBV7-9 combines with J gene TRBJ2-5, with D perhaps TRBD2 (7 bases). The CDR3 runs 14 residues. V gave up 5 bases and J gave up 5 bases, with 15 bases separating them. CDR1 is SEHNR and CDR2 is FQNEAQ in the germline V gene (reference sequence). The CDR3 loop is CASSALGGQETQYF. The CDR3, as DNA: TGTGCCAGCAGCGCCCTCGGGGGGCAGGAGACCCAGTACTTC.

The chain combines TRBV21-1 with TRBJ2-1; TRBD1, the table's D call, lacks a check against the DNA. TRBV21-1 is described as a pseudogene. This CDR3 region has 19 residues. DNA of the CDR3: TGTGCCAGCAACCCCGAGGGAGGGACAGGGGGCAACCCTTACAATGAGCAGTTCTTC. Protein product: CASNPEGGTGGNPYNEQFF.

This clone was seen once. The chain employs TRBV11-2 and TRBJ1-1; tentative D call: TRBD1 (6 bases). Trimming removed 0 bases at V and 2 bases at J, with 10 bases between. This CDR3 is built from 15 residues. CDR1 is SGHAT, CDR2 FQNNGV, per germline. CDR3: CASSLDPRGNTEAFF. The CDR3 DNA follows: TGTGCCAGCAGCTTAGATCCCAGGGGAAACACTGAAGCTTTCTTT.

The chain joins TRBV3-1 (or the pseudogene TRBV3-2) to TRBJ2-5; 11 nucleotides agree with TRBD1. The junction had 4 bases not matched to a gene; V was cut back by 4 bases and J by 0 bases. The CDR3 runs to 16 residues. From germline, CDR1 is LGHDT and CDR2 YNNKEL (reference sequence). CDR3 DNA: TGTGCCAGCAGCCTCCGGGACAGGGGGTACCAAGAGACCCAGTACTTC. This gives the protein CASSLRDRGYQETQYF.

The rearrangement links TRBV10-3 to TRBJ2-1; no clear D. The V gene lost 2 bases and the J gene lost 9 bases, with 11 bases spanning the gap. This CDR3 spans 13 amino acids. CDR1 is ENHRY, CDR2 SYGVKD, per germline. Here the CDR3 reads CAISEREVGEQFF. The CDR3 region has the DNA TGTGCCATCAGTGAGCGAGAGGTCGGTGAGCAGTTCTTC.

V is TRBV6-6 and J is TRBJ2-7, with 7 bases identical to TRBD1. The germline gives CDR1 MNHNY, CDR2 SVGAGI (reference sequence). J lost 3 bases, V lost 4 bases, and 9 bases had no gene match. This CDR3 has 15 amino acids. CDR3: CASSWGRTGYYEQYF. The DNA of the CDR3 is TGTGCCAGCAGTTGGGGTCGGACAGGCTACTACGAGCAGTACTTC.